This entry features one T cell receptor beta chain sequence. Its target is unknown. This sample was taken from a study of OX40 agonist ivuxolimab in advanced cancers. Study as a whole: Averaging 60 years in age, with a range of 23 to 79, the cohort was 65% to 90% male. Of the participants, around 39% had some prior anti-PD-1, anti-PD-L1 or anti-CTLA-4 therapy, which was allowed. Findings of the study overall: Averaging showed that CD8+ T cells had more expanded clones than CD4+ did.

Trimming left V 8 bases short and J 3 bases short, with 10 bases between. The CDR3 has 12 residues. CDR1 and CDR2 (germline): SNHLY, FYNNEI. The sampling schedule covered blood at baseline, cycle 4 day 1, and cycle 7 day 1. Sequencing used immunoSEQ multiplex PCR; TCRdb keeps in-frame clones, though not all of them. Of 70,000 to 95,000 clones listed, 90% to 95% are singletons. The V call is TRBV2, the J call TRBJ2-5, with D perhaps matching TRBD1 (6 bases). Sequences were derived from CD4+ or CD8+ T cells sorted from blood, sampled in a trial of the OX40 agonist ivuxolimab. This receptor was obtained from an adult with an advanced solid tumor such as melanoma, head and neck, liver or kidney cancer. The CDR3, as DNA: TGTGCCAGCGAGGCAGGGGAAGAGACCCAGTACTTC. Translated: CASEAGEETQYF.